A single sample is the source of the 14 T cell receptor beta chains below, sequenced in a study of blood T cell repertoires in COVID-19. Some clones are missing from TCRdb's copy, which holds only in-frame ones; the method was immunoSEQ multiplex PCR. The sample carries about 210,000 clones, roughly nine tenths recorded once. The sample was peripheral blood. The receptors stem from a man aged 35-49 years with acute or convalescent COVID-19.

The rearrangement uses TRBV18 and TRBJ2-2; 8 positions match TRBD2. Per the germline V gene, CDR1 is KGHSH and CDR2 is LQKENI. This CDR3 is built from 17 residues. The V gene end was trimmed by 6 bases and the J gene end by 1 base; junction bases not matched to a gene: 10. CDR3 sequence: CASSGVGLAGNTGELFF. The CDR3 nucleotides are TGTGCCAGCTCCGGCGTGGGGCTAGCGGGGAACACCGGGGAGCTGTTTTTT.

This clone was counted once. The genes are TRBV11-2 and TRBJ1-2, with 9 nucleotides matching TRBD1. Germline lookup yields CDR1 SGHAT and CDR2 FQNNGV. Trimming cost V 1 base and J 5 bases; bases outside gene matches: 5. The length of the CDR3 is 15 residues. In DNA, the CDR3 is TGTGCCAGCAGCTTAGTCGGGGGACAGGGATATGGCTACACCTTC. Translated, it gives CASSLVGGQGYGYTF.

The genes are TRBV28 and TRBJ2-1; 10 bases are shared with TRBD2. Germline loops: CDR1 MDHEN, CDR2 SYDVKM. This CDR3 is 14 amino acids long. V trimming: 4 bases; J trimming: 8 bases; junction bases outside the gene matches: 5. CDR3 residues: CASSSLAGHHEQFF. DNA of the CDR3: TGTGCCAGCAGTTCACTAGCGGGACATCATGAGCAGTTCTTC.

This clone was seen only once. The chain combines TRBV28 with TRBJ2-1; 9 nucleotides agree with TRBD1. Germline loops: CDR1 MDHEN, CDR2 SYDVKM. The CDR3 runs to 15 residues. Trimming took 6 bases from V and 8 from J; bases not matched to a gene: 11. CDR3 in amino acids: CASRPTGTGKDEQFF. In DNA form, the CDR3 reads TGTGCCAGCAGACCTACCGGGACAGGGAAAGATGAGCAGTTCTTC.

This chain links TRBV7-9 with TRBJ2-5; 8 bases are shared with TRBD2. In germline, CDR1 is SEHNR, CDR2 FQNEAQ (reference sequence). The CDR3 totals 13 residues. The V gene end was trimmed by 5 bases and the J gene end by 5 bases; junction bases not matched to a gene: 4. CDR3 bases: TGTGCCAGCAGCCCCGGGGGGGGTGAGACCCAGTACTTC. It yields the protein CASSPGGGETQYF.

This chain uses TRBV3-1 (or the pseudogene TRBV3-2) with TRBJ2-3; D not resolved. V gave up 4 bases and J gave up 2 bases, with 13 bases separating them. Germline lookup yields CDR1 LGHDT and CDR2 YNNKEL (reference sequence). CDR3 size: 15 residues. As DNA, the CDR3 is TGTGCCAGCAGCCCTACTCTAGATCTCACAGATACGCAGTATTTT. The encoded protein is CASSPTLDLTDTQYF.

The chain has TRBV24-1 and TRBJ1-1, with TRBD1 as a possible D gene (6 bases). This CDR3 comprises 11 residues. The germline gives CDR1 KGHDR, CDR2 SFDVKD. V dropped 5 bases and J dropped 9 bases, with 9 bases sitting between them. Here the CDR3 DNA reads TGTGCCACCAGTGCCGGGACAAAAGCTTTCTTT. It is translated as CATSAGTKAFF.

CDR3 DNA: TGTGCCAGCGTAAAGACACCCTGGACACCGTCCGGGGAGCTGTTTTTT. This sequence encodes CASVKTPWTPSGELFF. The rearrangement links TRBV19 to TRBJ2-2; D might be TRBD1 (5 bases). Germline V lookup: CDR1 LNHDA, CDR2 SQIVND (reference sequence). This CDR3 comprises 16 residues. The V end was cut by 9 bases, the J end by 6 bases, with 23 bases between.

This clone was detected only a few times. The chain joins TRBV18 to TRBJ2-7, with TRBD1 identical over 7 bases. The CDR3 loop spans 15 amino acids. Trimming took 3 bases from V and 6 from J; bases not matched to a gene: 11. Per the germline V gene, CDR1 is KGHSH and CDR2 is LQKENI. The CDR3: CASSPGTVDDREQYF. CDR3 coding DNA: TGTGCCAGCTCACCGGGGACAGTAGACGATCGCGAGCAGTACTTC.

The chain uses TRBV2 and TRBJ2-5; 14 bases map to TRBD2. V lost 6 bases to trimming and J lost 7 bases; unmatched junction nucleotides: 10. Germline CDR1 SNHLY, CDR2 FYNNEI. The CDR3 is made up of 16 amino acids. DNA for the CDR3: TGTGCCAGCAGAAAGGGACTAGCGGGGGCCGAGGGGACCCAGTACTTC. It encodes CASRKGLAGAEGTQYF.

J is TRBJ2-5 and V is TRBV27; 12 positions match TRBD2. V shed 6 bases and J 12 bases; nucleotides not matched to a gene: 11. This CDR3 spans 14 amino acids. The V gene's germline CDR1 is MNHEY and CDR2 SMNVEV (reference sequence). CDR3 nucleotides: TGTGCCAGCAGCCTACGGGGGACTAGCGGGTACGAGTACTTC. Translating it yields CASSLRGTSGYEYF.

The chain employs TRBV28 and TRBJ1-5; a weak D match, TRBD1 (6 bases). From germline, CDR1 is MDHEN and CDR2 SYDVKM. CDR3 length: 15 residues. Trimming left V 3 bases short and J 1 base short, with 10 bases between. The CDR3 coding sequence is TGTGCCAGCAGTTTCAGGGGCCCAAGCAATCAGCCCCAGCATTTT. Protein product: CASSFRGPSNQPQHF.

This chain uses TRBV27 with TRBJ1-4, with D tentatively TRBD1 (5 bases). The CDR3 has 15 residues. V was trimmed by 6 bases and J by 5 bases, leaving 16 bases between them. Per germline, CDR1 MNHEY and CDR2 SMNVEV (reference sequence). CDR3 coding DNA: TGTGCCAGCAGCCGGAGTGGCAGGGCCAATGAAAAACTGTTTTTT. This sequence encodes CASSRSGRANEKLFF.

The chain links TRBV18 to TRBJ2-5; maybe TRBD1 (5 bases). Germline-derived CDR1 and CDR2 are KGHSH and LQKENI. The CDR3 is 15 residues long. Trimming removed 3 bases at V and 2 bases at J, with 13 bases between. The CDR3 spells CASSPLVTGQETQYF. For the CDR3, the DNA is TGTGCCAGCTCACCCCTAGTCACAGGACAAGAGACCCAGTACTTC.